The sequence of this TCR beta chain was determined in a study of tumor-infiltrating lymphocytes in primary liver carcinoma. Background on the study: Patients were men and women aged 30 to 69 years. Findings and caveats of the study: Paired tumor-adjacent and tumor-blood samples overlapped less than tumor region pairs did.

This clonotype occurred many times. Its target is not known. A primer matching the constant region was used to make TCR beta cDNA from 500 to 650 ng of total RNA. TCR beta libraries came from three nested multiplex PCR rounds using slightly modified ARM-PCR. The two initial PCR rounds, about 9 cycles each, used TRBV1-TRBV30 forward and C-beta reverse primers. TCRdb itself ran the multiplex PCR reads through MiXCR, one entry per CDR3 protein. The sample includes about 200,000 distinct CDR3 sequences, 65% of them seen just once. Germline V gene data show CDR1 as MNHNY and CDR2 as SVGAGI (reference sequence). Between the trimmed V and J ends, which lost 6 bases and 6 bases, there was a span of 24 bases. The CDR3 consists of 17 residues. The study extracted blood RNA from unsorted whole blood and also extracted germline DNA.

The sample was peripheral blood. The sequence was collected from a woman aged 55-75 years with primary liver carcinoma and hepatitis B virus infection. The genes are TRBV6-6 and TRBJ2-1; tentative D call: TRBD1 (6 bases). The CDR3 DNA follows: TGTGCCAGCAGCTCCGCACAGGGTCAGAGTAAGACCAATGAGCAGTTCTTC. Its protein is CASSSAQGQSKTNEQFF.